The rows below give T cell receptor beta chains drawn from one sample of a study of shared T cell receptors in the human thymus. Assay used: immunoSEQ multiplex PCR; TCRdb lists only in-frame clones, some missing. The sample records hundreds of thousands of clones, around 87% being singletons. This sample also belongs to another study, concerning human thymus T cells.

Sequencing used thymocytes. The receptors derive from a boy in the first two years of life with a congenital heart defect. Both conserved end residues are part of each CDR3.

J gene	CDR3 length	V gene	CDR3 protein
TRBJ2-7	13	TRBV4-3	CASSQDVTGEQYF
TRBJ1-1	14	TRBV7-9	CASSRRTGRTEAFF
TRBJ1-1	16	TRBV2	CASSETGVRIYTEAFF
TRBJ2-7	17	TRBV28	CASTFIVRDRERAEQYF
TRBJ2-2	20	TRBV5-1	CASSLSGAGLAGPNTGELFF
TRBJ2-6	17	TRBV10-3	CAISGPGHKSGANVLTF
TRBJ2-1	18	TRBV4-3	CASSQARGGGWVAGEQFF
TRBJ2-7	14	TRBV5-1	CASRPTEISYEQYF
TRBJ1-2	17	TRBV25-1	CASSGETPDGESYGYTF
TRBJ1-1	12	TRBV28	CASHRGNTEAFF
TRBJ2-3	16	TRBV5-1	CASSLALAGGKDTQYF
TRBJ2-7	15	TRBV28	CASRSGQGPSYEQYF
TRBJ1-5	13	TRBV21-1	CASSAVSNQPQHF
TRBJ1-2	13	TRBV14	CASSQTGGDGYTF
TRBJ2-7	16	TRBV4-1	CASSQEGGLQGREQYF
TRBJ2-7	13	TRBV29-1	CSVKQGGGYEQYF
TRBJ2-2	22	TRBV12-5	CASGLPSPRTSGRITDTGELFF